The 18 T cell receptor beta chains reported below all come from one sample, sequenced in a study of T cell repertoires in cytomegalovirus infection. Their antigen targets remain unknown. TCRdb independently ran MiXCR on the reads; one entry per CDR3 protein. The sample includes approximately 100,000 distinct CDR3 sequences, under 30% of them seen just once. The sample here was CD8+ T cells from cultured PBMCs, taken from culture after CMV antigen stimulation. Receptors originate from a human donor in good health (CMV status not recorded). Some clones in this sample may be carry-over from other donors' samples.

This clonotype was recorded at least ten times. This rearrangement joins TRBV7-8 to TRBJ2-3; TRBD2 aligns across 10 bases. Germline assignment: CDR1 SGHVS and CDR2 FQNEAQ. V dropped 1 base and J dropped 2; count of bases not matched to a gene: 3. This CDR3 contains 16 residues. For the CDR3, the DNA is TGTGCCAGCAGCTTAGGCCTAGCGGGGGACACAGATACGCAGTATTTT. Amino acid sequence: CASSLGLAGDTDTQYF.

There are many counts of this clonotype. The chain's CDR3 is CASSNDKSYEQYF. The CDR3 nucleotides read TGTGCCAGCTCAAACGACAAATCCTACGAGCAGTACTTC. The rearrangement joins TRBV18 to TRBJ2-7; D gene ambiguous. With 5 bases removed from V and 1 base from J, the gap between germline ends came to 9 bases. The CDR3 covers 13 residues. The germline V gene has CDR1 KGHSH and CDR2 LQKENI.

This clonotype came up a few times. The CDR3 is CASSSGDEAFF. DNA for the CDR3: TGTGCCAGCAGTTCAGGGGATGAAGCTTTCTTT. This chain uses TRBV12-3 or TRBV12-4 with TRBJ1-1; perhaps TRBD1 as D (6 bases). The CDR3 covers 11 residues. Trimming cost V 4 bases and J 7 bases, with 7 bases left between them.

The CDR3 here is CASNNPWLAGGMDTQYF. CDR3 nucleotides: TGTGCCAGCAACAACCCGTGGCTAGCGGGGGGGATGGATACGCAGTATTTT. This sequence joins TRBV12-3 or TRBV12-4 and TRBJ2-3; 12 nucleotides align to TRBD2. The CDR3 runs 17 residues. V dropped 7 bases and J dropped 6; count of bases not matched to a gene: 14.

Only one count was recorded for this clonotype. The chain uses TRBV4-1 and TRBJ2-3; 9 bases are shared with TRBD2. Unmatched junction bases numbered 6, after V lost 0 bases and J lost 5 bases. Looked up from germline, CDR1 is MGHRA and CDR2 is YSYEKL. The CDR3 covers 16 residues. This CDR3 reads CASSQDTGGGGDTQYF. DNA for the CDR3: TGCGCCAGCAGCCAAGATACGGGCGGGGGGGGAGATACGCAGTATTTT.

The V and J genes are TRBV3-1 and TRBJ2-6, with D perhaps matching TRBD1 (6 bases). Germline values: CDR1 LGHDT, CDR2 YNNKEL (reference sequence). CDR3 size: 13 residues. V was pared by 9 bases and J by 12 bases, with 18 bases between. CDR3 coding DNA: TGTGCCAGTCAATCTACAGGGCCTTTCGTCCTGACTTTC. Residues: CASQSTGPFVLTF.

This clonotype has a handful of counts. The genes are TRBV27 and TRBJ2-3; tentative D call: TRBD1 (5 bases). The CDR3 contains 14 residues. Germline CDR1 MNHEY, CDR2 SMNVEV (reference sequence). Trimming removed 4 bases at V and 1 base at J, with 9 bases between. The CDR3 protein is CASSYQGGTDTQYF. The DNA of the CDR3 is TGTGCCAGCAGTTACCAGGGTGGCACAGATACGCAGTATTTT.

The genes are TRBV2 and TRBJ2-4; D remains unclear. This CDR3 has 13 amino acids. The germline CDR1 and CDR2 sequences are SNHLY and FYNNEI. V was shortened by 8 bases and J by 2 bases, with 10 bases between the two germline ends. This CDR3 reads CASLGPTKNIQYF. In DNA form, the CDR3 reads TGTGCCAGCCTTGGACCAACCAAAAACATTCAGTACTTC.

The CDR3 reads CAISGTSGVTDTQYF. Here the CDR3 DNA reads TGTGCCATCTCTGGCACTAGCGGGGTCACAGATACGCAGTATTTT. The chain combines TRBV10-3 with TRBJ2-3; 10 nucleotides agree with TRBD2. The CDR3 spans 15 residues. Germline loops: CDR1 ENHRY, CDR2 SYGVKD. Trimming took 8 bases from V and 2 from J; bases not matched to a gene: 7.

This clonotype was found a few times. J is TRBJ1-3 and V is TRBV6-5; D unresolved. Germline assignment: CDR1 MNHEY and CDR2 SVGAGI. Trimming shortened V by 6 bases and J by 0 bases, and 9 bases separated the two germline ends. The CDR3 consists of 14 residues. The CDR3 coding sequence is TGTGCCAGCAGCGAGGGCTTCTCTGGAAACACCATATATTTT. It encodes CASSEGFSGNTIYF.

This clonotype occurred many times. The chain couples TRBV11-2 to TRBJ2-7, with a possible D match to TRBD1 (5 bases). The CDR3 loop spans 12 amino acids. Trimming cost V 4 bases and J 4 bases, with 8 bases left between them. CDR1 SGHAT and CDR2 FQNNGV come from the germline V gene. The CDR3 DNA follows: TGTGCCAGCAGCTCAGGACATTACGAGCAGTACTTC. Amino acid sequence: CASSSGHYEQYF.

This clonotype was detected only a few times. The rearrangement joins TRBV2 to TRBJ2-2; unclear D gene. This CDR3 has 15 amino acids. Trimming stripped 1 base from V and 0 bases from J, with 6 bases between. Germline V gives CDR1 SNHLY, CDR2 FYNNEI. CDR3 DNA sequence: TGTGCCAGCAGTGAAGGGCAGACGAACACCGGGGAGCTGTTTTTT. Translating it yields CASSEGQTNTGELFF.

The genes are TRBV15 and TRBJ2-1; TRBD2 agrees at 7 bases. In germline, CDR1 is LNHNV, CDR2 YYDKDF (reference sequence). V shed 0 bases and J 4 bases; nucleotides not matched to a gene: 6. This CDR3 has 16 residues. The CDR3 protein is CATSRDRAGVYNEQFF. CDR3 sequence (DNA): TGTGCCACCAGCAGAGATAGGGCGGGGGTATACAATGAGCAGTTCTTC.

This clonotype appeared once. This rearrangement joins TRBV28 to TRBJ1-2; TRBD1 agrees at 10 bases. Germline V CDR1 and CDR2: MDHEN, SYDVKM. This CDR3 contains 14 residues. V lost 4 bases, J lost 8 bases, and 7 bases stayed unmatched. The CDR3 region is CASSSLGTGEGYTF. CDR3 bases: TGTGCCAGCAGTTCGCTCGGGACAGGGGAAGGCTACACCTTC.

The table lists this clonotype with a few counts. The rearrangement joins TRBV28 to TRBJ2-6; D gene unclear. Trimming removed 2 bases at V and 0 bases at J, with 2 bases between. The germline V gene has CDR1 MDHEN and CDR2 SYDVKM. The length of the CDR3 is 14 residues. CDR3 in DNA: TGTGCCAGCAGTTTAAGCTCTGGGGCCAACGTCCTGACTTTC. This encodes CASSLSSGANVLTF.

V usage is TRBV12-3 or TRBV12-4 and J usage is TRBJ1-4; D is perhaps TRBD1 (5 bases). V was shortened by 4 bases and J by 7 bases, with 10 bases between the two germline ends. The CDR3 has 13 amino acids. In DNA form, the CDR3 reads TGTGCCAGCAGTTACTGGGGGATTGAAAAACTGTTTTTT. It translates to CASSYWGIEKLFF.

This sequence joins TRBV7-9 and TRBJ1-1; TRBD1 is a possible D gene (6 bases). V lost 5 bases to trimming and J lost 4 bases, with 14 bases between them. Germline loops: CDR1 SEHNR, CDR2 FQNEAQ (reference sequence). The CDR3 extends over 14 amino acids. Here the CDR3 DNA reads TGTGCCAGCAGCGTCCCGGGGGGGGCCACTGAAGCTTTCTTT. It codes for CASSVPGGATEAFF.

This clonotype was found a few times. V is TRBV24-1 and J is TRBJ1-4, with D possibly being TRBD1 (6 bases). Germline CDR1 KGHDR, CDR2 SFDVKD. Trimming removed 2 bases at V and 4 bases at J, with 13 bases between. The CDR3 contains 16 residues. CDR3 coding DNA: TGTGCCACCAGTGATTCGGACGGACAGATTAATGAAAAACTGTTTTTT. As protein: CATSDSDGQINEKLFF.